Sequencing of this T cell receptor (beta chain) was carried out in a study of T cell responses to AZD1222 COVID-19 vaccine. The repertoire was sequenced with immunoSEQ multiplex PCR; TCRdb's copy has only in-frame clones and lacks some. The sample lists about 270,000 clones; 85% to 95% were seen once. The CDR3 extends over 12 amino acids. The germline V gene encodes CDR1 MDHEN and CDR2 SYDVKM. Trimming removed 6 bases at V and 3 bases at J, with 8 bases between. This rearrangement joins TRBV28 to TRBJ1-2, with D possibly TRBD1 on 5 matching bases. The TCR sequence derives from an adult who received the AZD1222 COVID-19 vaccine. The sample was peripheral blood, taken 28 days after the second AZD1222 dose. For the CDR3, the DNA is TGTGCCAGCAGGGGGCCTCACTATGGCTACACCTTC. It encodes CASRGPHYGYTF.